Presented here are 13 T cell receptor beta chains from one specimen sequenced in a study of blood T cell repertoires in COVID-19. Produced via immunoSEQ multiplex PCR; TCRdb's table is partial and in-frame only. In the table there are 300,000 to 400,000 clones, 87% of which are singletons. Input material: PBMCs or T cells enriched from blood (not recorded which). These receptors all stem from a woman aged 25-40 years who had recovered from COVID-19.

This clone was detected many times. The rearrangement joins TRBV10-3 to TRBJ1-1; 11 nucleotides agree with TRBD1. The CDR3 contains 14 residues. The V gene end was trimmed by 9 bases and the J gene end by 5 bases; junction bases not matched to a gene: 8. The germline gives CDR1 ENHRY, CDR2 SYGVKD. The chain's CDR3 is CAIWTGGMGTEAFF. The CDR3 DNA reads TGTGCCATATGGACAGGGGGCATGGGAACTGAAGCTTTCTTT.

This sequence joins TRBV30 and TRBJ1-4; D gene uncertain. The V and J ends lost 3 bases and 6 bases respectively, with 14 bases between them. CDR1 is GTSNPN, CDR2 SVGIG, per germline (reference sequence). The CDR3 has 14 amino acids. CDR3 coding DNA: TGTGCCTGGAGGGGATGGGAGAGTGATGAAAAACTGTTTTTT. This encodes CAWRGWESDEKLFF. Variable domain in full (rest from reference TRBV30 and TRBJ1-4): SQTIHQWPATLVQPVGSPLSLECTVEGTSNPNLYWYRQAAGRGLQLLFYSVGIGQISSEVPQNLSASRPQDRQFILSSKKLLLSDSGFYLCAWRGWESDEKLFFGSGTQLSVL.

The V and J genes are TRBV7-9 and TRBJ2-5; 11 nucleotides match TRBD2. The CDR3 length is 15 residues. Germline values: CDR1 SEHNR, CDR2 FQNEAQ (reference sequence). The trim removed 0 bases at V and 4 bases at J, leaving 1 base unmatched. The CDR3 is CASSLASGGAETQYF. CDR3 nucleotide sequence: TGTGCCAGCAGCTTAGCTAGCGGGGGGGCAGAGACCCAGTACTTC.

This clone was seen once. The chain carries TRBV2 and TRBJ2-5; 7 bases are a match to TRBD1. Per the germline V gene, CDR1 is SNHLY and CDR2 is FYNNEI. The CDR3 runs 16 residues. J lost 2 bases, V lost 7 bases, and 13 bases had no gene match. The CDR3 loop is CASNQPGTELQETQYF. The CDR3 DNA is TGTGCCAGCAATCAACCCGGGACAGAGTTACAAGAGACCCAGTACTTC. Full variable domain (missing parts from reference TRBV2 and TRBJ2-5): EPEVTQTPSHQVTQMGQEVILRCVPISNHLYFYWYRQILGQKVEFLVSFYNNEISEKSEIFDDQFSVERPDGSNFTLKIRSTKLEDSAMYFCASNQPGTELQETQYFGPGTRLLVL.

CDR3 nucleotide sequence: TGTGCCAGCAGCTTAGTTGGACAGGGTATCAATGAGCAGTTCTTC. Protein product: CASSLVGQGINEQFF. The V call is TRBV11-1, the J call TRBJ2-1; 8 bases agree with TRBD1. After removal of 1 base from V and 6 bases from J, the junction contained 5 bases not matched to a gene. CDR1 SGHAT and CDR2 FQDESV come from the germline V gene (reference sequence). The CDR3 spans 15 residues.

The rearrangement links TRBV2 to TRBJ1-5, with a possible D match to TRBD1 (5 bases). This CDR3 has 14 amino acids. Germline V CDR1 and CDR2: SNHLY, FYNNEI. The ends were cut back, 2 bases at V and 5 bases at J, with 10 bases in the middle. DNA of the CDR3: TGTGCCAGCAGTGAACAGGACAAGGATCAGCCCCAGCATTTT. Translated: CASSEQDKDQPQHF. The complete variable domain, with remaining parts taken from reference TRBV2 and TRBJ1-5, reads EPEVTQTPSHQVTQMGQEVILRCVPISNHLYFYWYRQILGQKVEFLVSFYNNEISEKSEIFDDQFSVERPDGSNFTLKIRSTKLEDSAMYFCASSEQDKDQPQHFGDGTRLSIL.

The chain recombines TRBV19 with TRBJ1-2; D gene uncertain. The V end was cut by 0 bases, the J end by 1 base, with 12 bases between. Germline CDR1 reads LNHDA; CDR2 reads SQIVND (reference sequence). The CDR3 has 16 residues. The CDR3 nucleotides are TGTGCCAGTAGTATAGACACGTCAGCGAGTAACTATGGCTACACCTTC. Translated: CASSIDTSASNYGYTF.

This rearrangement joins TRBV2 to TRBJ2-2; 9 bases are shared with TRBD1. The CDR3 contains 16 residues. V lost 10 bases to trimming and J lost 4 bases; unmatched junction nucleotides: 13. Germline CDR1 SNHLY, CDR2 FYNNEI. Written as DNA, the CDR3 is TGTGCCACCGATACAGGGGACAGGGTCTCCACCGGGGAGCTGTTTTTT. This encodes CATDTGDRVSTGELFF.

The V call is TRBV9, the J call TRBJ2-7, with TRBD1 identical over 10 bases. CDR1 is SGDLS, CDR2 YYNGEE, per germline. This CDR3 region has 15 residues. V dropped 2 bases and J dropped 1; count of bases not matched to a gene: 3. CDR3 amino acids: CASSVGQGLSYEQYF. CDR3 in DNA: TGTGCCAGCAGCGTGGGACAGGGGCTTTCCTACGAGCAGTACTTC.

Only one count was recorded for this clone. The V gene is TRBV12-3 or TRBV12-4, the J gene TRBJ2-2, with D unclear. The V end was cut by 5 bases, the J end by 0 bases, with 4 bases between. The CDR3 is 13 amino acids. In DNA, the CDR3 is TGTGCCAGCAGTCTTGCGAACACCGGGGAGCTGTTTTTT. It is translated as CASSLANTGELFF.

The J gene is TRBJ1-4, the V gene TRBV28; possible D gene TRBD1, 5 bases. This CDR3 has 15 residues. The V gene lost 2 bases and the J gene lost 8 bases, with 15 bases spanning the gap. Per germline, CDR1 MDHEN and CDR2 SYDVKM. CDR3 bases: TGTGCCAGCAGTTTAATTGATTCAGGGAACGAAAAACTGTTTTTT. Encoded protein: CASSLIDSGNEKLFF.

This sequence joins TRBV7-9 and TRBJ2-7, with TRBD1 identical over 8 bases. Germline V CDR1 and CDR2: SEHNR, FQNEAQ (reference sequence). The CDR3 has 13 residues. Losses at the gene ends were 8 bases for V and 7 bases for J; bases not matched to a gene: 10. In DNA form, the CDR3 reads TGTGCCAGCGAGGGACAGGCCAGTTGGGAGCAGTACTTC. Its protein product is CASEGQASWEQYF.

CDR3 DNA: TGTGCCAGCAGCTCCCGTCGCGACAGGGTTAATTCACCCCTCCACTTT. This sequence encodes CASSSRRDRVNSPLHF. The chain employs TRBV7-2 and TRBJ1-6, with TRBD1 identical over 7 bases. Germline V gene sequence: CDR1 SGHTA, CDR2 FQGNSA. This CDR3 is built from 16 residues. J gave up 6 bases and V 4 bases, and 9 bases lay outside the gene matches.